The 18 T cell receptor beta chains reported below all come from one sample, sequenced in a study of T cell responses to AZD1222 COVID-19 vaccine. Profiling relied on immunoSEQ multiplex PCR, and the TCRdb table lists in-frame clones only, not all of them. The data contain 65,000 to 95,000 clones, 70% to 90% of them seen just once; the ten biggest clones take up 10%. This sample comprised peripheral blood, obtained 28 days after the second AZD1222 dose. Every receptor here comes from an adult who received the AZD1222 COVID-19 vaccine.

V gene TRBV14 combines with J gene TRBJ2-3, with 7 bases fitting TRBD1. From germline, CDR1 is SGHDN and CDR2 FVKESK. V trimming: 6 bases; J trimming: 4 bases; junction bases outside the gene matches: 4. The CDR3 totals 13 residues. CDR3 sequence: CASRIGGADTQYF. DNA of the CDR3: TGTGCCAGCAGAATAGGGGGCGCAGATACGCAGTATTTT.

The chain combines TRBV27 with TRBJ1-5; weak D call: TRBD1 (6 bases). V was trimmed by 5 bases and J by 3 bases, leaving 11 bases between them. Germline CDR1 is MNHEY and CDR2 is SMNVEV (reference sequence). The CDR3 loop spans 14 amino acids. The CDR3 loop is CASSQGQLNQPQHF. The CDR3 bases are TGTGCCAGCAGTCAAGGACAGCTCAATCAGCCCCAGCATTTT.

The chain has TRBV28 and TRBJ1-5, with D tentatively TRBD1 (5 bases). The CDR3 runs 16 residues. CDR1 and CDR2 from the germline V gene are MDHEN and SYDVKM. Trimming removed 4 bases from V and 2 bases from J, with 15 bases in between. The chain's CDR3 is CASSSISRDGNQPQHF. CDR3 sequence (DNA): TGTGCCAGCAGTTCTATTAGCCGGGACGGCAATCAGCCCCAGCATTTT. Supplemented by reference TRBV28 and TRBJ1-5, the full variable domain reads DVKVTQSSRYLVKRTGEKVFLECVQDMDHENMFWYRQDPGLGLRLIYFSYDVKMKEKGDIPEGYSVSREKKERFSLILESASTNQTSMYLCASSSISRDGNQPQHFGDGTRLSIL.

The chain joins TRBV10-3 to TRBJ1-6, with D possibly being TRBD1 (5 bases). The CDR3 runs to 13 residues. Germline loops: CDR1 ENHRY, CDR2 SYGVKD. Trimming pared 4 bases from V and 9 bases from J, leaving 10 bases between. The CDR3 here is CAISVRAGSPLHF. DNA of the CDR3: TGTGCCATCAGTGTCAGGGCCGGTTCACCCCTCCACTTT.

J is TRBJ1-2 and V is TRBV6-5; TRBD1 is a possible D gene (5 bases). The CDR3 is 15 amino acids. The V end lost 2 bases, the J end lost 8 bases, and 18 bases lay between the germline ends. Per the germline V gene, CDR1 is MNHEY and CDR2 is SVGAGI. CDR3 region: CASSYGGTEASGYTF. The CDR3 DNA is TGTGCCAGCAGTTACGGCGGGACTGAGGCTAGCGGCTACACCTTC.

The J gene is TRBJ1-2, the V gene TRBV6-5, with TRBD1 identical over 7 bases. The germline CDR1 and CDR2 sequences are MNHEY and SVGAGI. CDR3 length: 13 amino acids. The junction had 5 bases not matched to a gene; V was cut back by 6 bases and J by 4 bases. DNA of the CDR3: TGTGCCAGCAGGGGTCCAGGGGGCTATGGCTACACCTTC. Translating it yields CASRGPGGYGYTF.

The chain recombines TRBV6-4 with TRBJ2-1, with TRBD2 identical over 16 bases. The ends lost 2 bases at V and 9 bases at J; junction bases unmatched: 1. CDR3 length: 15 residues. Germline CDR1 and CDR2: MRHNA and SNTAGT. The CDR3 protein is CASSDGTSGGAEQFF. DNA for the CDR3: TGTGCCAGCAGTGACGGGACTAGCGGGGGGGCTGAGCAGTTCTTC.

The chain couples TRBV4-1 to TRBJ2-2; 8 nucleotides line up with TRBD1. The germline V gene has CDR1 MGHRA and CDR2 YSYEKL. V shed 6 bases, J shed 1 base, and the junction held 1 base outside the gene matches. This CDR3 comprises 14 residues. CDR3 DNA: TGCGCCAGCAGTGACAGGGGGAACACCGGGGAGCTGTTTTTT. Amino acid sequence: CASSDRGNTGELFF.

The chain is built from TRBV6-5 and TRBJ1-2; a possible D gene is TRBD1 (5 bases). This CDR3 spans 14 amino acids. Germline V gene data show CDR1 as MNHEY and CDR2 as SVGAGI. Trimming shortened V by 7 bases and J by 3 bases, and 15 bases separated the two germline ends. The CDR3 is CASTNAQGYYGYTF. The CDR3 bases are TGTGCCAGCACCAACGCCCAGGGTTACTATGGCTACACCTTC.

This rearrangement joins TRBV15 to TRBJ1-6; 7 nucleotides align to TRBD1. CDR3 length: 15 residues. CDR1 and CDR2 (germline): LNHNV, YYDKDF (reference sequence). Trimming cost V 1 base and J 7 bases; bases outside gene matches: 4. CDR3: CATSRGTGVNSPLHF. CDR3 DNA sequence: TGTGCCACCAGCAGAGGCACAGGGGTAAATTCACCCCTCCACTTT.

CDR3 region: CASTPLGRVMNTEAFF. The DNA for the CDR3 is TGCGCCAGCACCCCCCTTGGGAGAGTCATGAACACTGAAGCTTTCTTT. The chain uses TRBV5-1 and TRBJ1-1, with D unclear. CDR3 length: 16 residues. V lost 6 bases and J lost 0, with 18 bases in between. Germline V gene lookup returns CDR1 SGHRS and CDR2 YFSETQ.

This chain's CDR3 is CASSEGRGDQPQHF. CDR3 nucleotides: TGTGCCAGCAGTGAAGGCAGGGGAGATCAGCCCCAGCATTTT. The chain joins TRBV2 to TRBJ1-5; D might be TRBD1 (6 bases). Trimming took 1 base from V and 5 from J, leaving 9 bases between them. The length of the CDR3 is 14 residues. Germline CDR1 SNHLY, CDR2 FYNNEI. Full variable domain (rest looked up from reference TRBV2 and TRBJ1-5): EPEVTQTPSHQVTQMGQEVILRCVPISNHLYFYWYRQILGQKVEFLVSFYNNEISEKSEIFDDQFSVERPDGSNFTLKIRSTKLEDSAMYFCASSEGRGDQPQHFGDGTRLSIL.

This sequence joins TRBV7-9 and TRBJ1-4; 9 bases fit TRBD1. Germline CDR1 is SEHNR and CDR2 is FQNEAQ (reference sequence). The CDR3 is 15 residues long. Losses at the gene ends were 4 bases for V and 8 bases for J; bases not matched to a gene: 8. The CDR3 DNA is TGTGCCAGCAGCTCGCGGACAGGGGAAATGGAAAAACTGTTTTTT. It codes for CASSSRTGEMEKLFF.

The chain combines TRBV20-1 with TRBJ2-7; 10 bases are shared with TRBD1. This CDR3 comprises 11 residues. Germline values: CDR1 DFQATT, CDR2 SNEGSKA (reference sequence). CDR3 residues: CSRDRGSEQYF. CDR3 nucleotide sequence: TGCAGCCGGGACAGGGGTTCCGAGCAGTACTTC.

V and J are TRBV5-4 and TRBJ1-1, with D hard to call. The CDR3 runs to 14 residues. V lost 2 bases, J lost 4 bases, and 12 bases lay in between. CDR1 SGHNT and CDR2 YYREEE come from the germline V gene (reference sequence). CDR3 coding DNA: TGTGCCAGCAGCTTTACCCCATGGAGCACTGAAGCTTTCTTT. As protein: CASSFTPWSTEAFF.

This sequence joins TRBV6-6 and TRBJ1-1, with 10 bases lining up with TRBD1. This CDR3 has 14 amino acids. The trim removed 5 bases at V and 3 bases at J, leaving 3 bases unmatched. Per germline, CDR1 MNHNY and CDR2 SVGAGI (reference sequence). The CDR3 DNA follows: TGTGCCAGCAGTGACAGGGGGCGAGACACTGAAGCTTTCTTT. This codes for CASSDRGRDTEAFF.

V usage is TRBV19 and J usage is TRBJ1-3; D remains unclear. V lost 3 bases to trimming and J lost 0 bases, with 12 bases between them. The CDR3 runs 16 residues. Germline-derived CDR1 and CDR2 are LNHDA and SQIVND (reference sequence). CDR3 region: CASSIGLGSSGNTIYF. The CDR3, as DNA: TGTGCCAGTAGTATCGGTCTTGGATCCTCTGGAAACACCATATATTTT.

The rearrangement joins TRBV28 to TRBJ1-6; possible D gene TRBD1, 6 bases. Trimming cost V 4 bases and J 3 bases, with 10 bases left between them. This CDR3 has 15 amino acids. The germline V gene has CDR1 MDHEN and CDR2 SYDVKM. DNA for the CDR3: TGTGCCAGCAGTTCCGGACAGTTCTATAATTCACCCCTCCACTTT. Translation gives CASSSGQFYNSPLHF.